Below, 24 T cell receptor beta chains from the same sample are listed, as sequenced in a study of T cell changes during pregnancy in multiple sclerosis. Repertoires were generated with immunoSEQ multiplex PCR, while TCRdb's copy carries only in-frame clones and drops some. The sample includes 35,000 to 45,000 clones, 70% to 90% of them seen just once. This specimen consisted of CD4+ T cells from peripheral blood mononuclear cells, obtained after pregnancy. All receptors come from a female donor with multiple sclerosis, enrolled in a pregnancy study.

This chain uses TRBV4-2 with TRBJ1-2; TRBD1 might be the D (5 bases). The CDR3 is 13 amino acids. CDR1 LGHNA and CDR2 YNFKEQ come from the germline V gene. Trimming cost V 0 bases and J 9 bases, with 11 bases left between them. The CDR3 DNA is TGTGCCAGCAGCCAAGATGCGGGGGAGAGCTACACCTTC. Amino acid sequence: CASSQDAGESYTF.

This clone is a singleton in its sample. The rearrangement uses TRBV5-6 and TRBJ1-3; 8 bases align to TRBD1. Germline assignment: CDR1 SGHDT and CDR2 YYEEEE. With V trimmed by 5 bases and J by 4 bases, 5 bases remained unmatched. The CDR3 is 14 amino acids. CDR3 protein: CASRLTGEGNTIYF. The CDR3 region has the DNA TGTGCCAGCAGGTTGACAGGGGAAGGAAACACCATATATTTT.

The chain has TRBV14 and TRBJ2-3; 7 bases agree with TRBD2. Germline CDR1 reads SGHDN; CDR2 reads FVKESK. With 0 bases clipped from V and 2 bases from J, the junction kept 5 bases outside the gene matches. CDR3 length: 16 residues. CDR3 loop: CASSQEGRGFTDTQYF. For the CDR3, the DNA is TGTGCCAGCAGCCAAGAAGGGCGGGGGTTCACAGATACGCAGTATTTT.

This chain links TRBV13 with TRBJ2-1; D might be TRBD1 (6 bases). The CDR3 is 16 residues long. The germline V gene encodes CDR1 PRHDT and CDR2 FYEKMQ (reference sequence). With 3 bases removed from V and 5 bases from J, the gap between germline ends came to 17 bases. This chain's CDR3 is CASSLGWRTAHNEQFF. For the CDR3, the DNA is TGTGCCAGCAGCTTGGGATGGCGGACAGCGCACAATGAGCAGTTCTTC.

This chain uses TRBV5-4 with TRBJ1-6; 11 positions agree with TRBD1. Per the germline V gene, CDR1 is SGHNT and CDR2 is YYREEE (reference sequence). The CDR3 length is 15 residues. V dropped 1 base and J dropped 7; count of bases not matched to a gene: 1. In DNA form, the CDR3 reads TGTGCCAGCAGCTTGAGGGACAGGGGGAATTCACCCCTCCACTTT. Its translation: CASSLRDRGNSPLHF.

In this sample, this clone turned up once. In DNA form, the CDR3 reads TGTGCCAGCAGCCCCGGGACTCGTTTTGGAGCAGATACGCAGTATTTT. Protein sequence: CASSPGTRFGADTQYF. V is TRBV5-8 and J is TRBJ2-3; D possibly corresponds to TRBD2 (6 bases). The V end was cut by 4 bases, the J end by 4 bases, with 19 bases between. The CDR3 runs 16 residues. In germline, CDR1 is SGHTS, CDR2 YDEGEE. Drawing the rest from reference TRBV5-8 and TRBJ2-3, the complete variable domain is EAGVTQSPTHLIKTRGQQATLRCSPISGHTSVYWYQQALGLGLQFLLWYDEGEERNRGNFPPRFSGRQFPNYSSELNVNALELEDSALYLCASSPGTRFGADTQYFGPGTRLTVL.

The CDR3, as DNA: TGTGCCAGCAGCCTGGAGACAGGGGGGTCCTACGAGCAGTACTTC. This codes for CASSLETGGSYEQYF. The chain combines TRBV7-9 with TRBJ2-7; 9 positions match TRBD1. The CDR3 length is 15 residues. The V and J ends lost 5 bases and 1 base, in that order; junction bases with no gene match: 6. In germline, CDR1 is SEHNR, CDR2 FQNEAQ (reference sequence).

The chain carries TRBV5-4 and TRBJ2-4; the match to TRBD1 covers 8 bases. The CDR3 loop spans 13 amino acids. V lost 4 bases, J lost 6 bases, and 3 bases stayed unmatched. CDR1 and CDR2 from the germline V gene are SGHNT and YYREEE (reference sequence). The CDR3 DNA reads TGTGCCAGCAGCCCCGGACAGGGAAACATTCAGTACTTC. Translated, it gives CASSPGQGNIQYF.

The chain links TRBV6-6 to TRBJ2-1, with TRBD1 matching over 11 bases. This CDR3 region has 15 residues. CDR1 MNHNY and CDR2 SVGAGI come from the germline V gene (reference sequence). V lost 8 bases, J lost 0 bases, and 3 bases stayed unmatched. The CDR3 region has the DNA TGTGCCAGCCGAGGGACAGGGGGCTCCTACAATGAGCAGTTCTTC. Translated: CASRGTGGSYNEQFF.

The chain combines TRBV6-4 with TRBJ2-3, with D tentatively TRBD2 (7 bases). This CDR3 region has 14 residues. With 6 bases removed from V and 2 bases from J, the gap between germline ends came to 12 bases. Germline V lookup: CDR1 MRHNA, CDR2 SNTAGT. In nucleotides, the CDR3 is TGTGCCAGCAGGGCGGGGGCCTACACAGATACGCAGTATTTT. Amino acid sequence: CASRAGAYTDTQYF.

Written as DNA, the CDR3 is TGTGCCAAAGACAGGGGCTACACCGGGGAGCTGTTTTTT. This encodes CAKDRGYTGELFF. This chain joins TRBV7-9 and TRBJ2-2; TRBD1 agrees at 8 bases. CDR3 size: 13 residues. Germline V gene data show CDR1 as SEHNR and CDR2 as FQNEAQ (reference sequence). V shed 10 bases, J shed 3 bases, and the junction held 4 bases outside the gene matches.

DNA for the CDR3: TGTGCCAGCAGCCGTGACAGGGGATTGAGTAGCTACACCTTC. It is translated as CASSRDRGLSSYTF. This chain connects TRBV7-2 to TRBJ1-2, with TRBD1 identical over 8 bases. Germline V gene sequence: CDR1 SGHTA, CDR2 FQGNSA. This CDR3 spans 14 amino acids. The ends lost 5 bases at V and 9 bases at J; junction bases unmatched: 11.

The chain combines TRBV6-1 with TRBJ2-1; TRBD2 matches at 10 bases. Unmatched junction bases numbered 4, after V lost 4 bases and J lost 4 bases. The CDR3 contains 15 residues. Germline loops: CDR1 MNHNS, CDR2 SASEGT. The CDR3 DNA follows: TGTGCCAGCAGTGTAGGACTAGCGGCATACAATGAGCAGTTCTTC. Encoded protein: CASSVGLAAYNEQFF.

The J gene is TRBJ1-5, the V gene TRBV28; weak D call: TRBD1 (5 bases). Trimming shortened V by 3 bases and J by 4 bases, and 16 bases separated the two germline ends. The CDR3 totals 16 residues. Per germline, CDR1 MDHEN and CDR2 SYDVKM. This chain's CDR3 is CASSFAGGLFNQPQHF. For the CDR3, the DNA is TGTGCCAGCAGTTTCGCGGGGGGGTTATTTAATCAGCCCCAGCATTTT.

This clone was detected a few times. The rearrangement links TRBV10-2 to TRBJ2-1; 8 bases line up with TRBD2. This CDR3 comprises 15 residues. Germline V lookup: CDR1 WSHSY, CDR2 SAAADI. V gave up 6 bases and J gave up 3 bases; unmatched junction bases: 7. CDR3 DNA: TGCGCCAGCAGGCCCCCAGCGGGGGACTACAATGAGCAGTTCTTC. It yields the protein CASRPPAGDYNEQFF.

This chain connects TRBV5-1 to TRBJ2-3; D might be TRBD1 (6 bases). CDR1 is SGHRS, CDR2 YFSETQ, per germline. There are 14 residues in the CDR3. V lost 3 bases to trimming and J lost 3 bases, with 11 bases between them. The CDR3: CASSYEQGTDTQYF. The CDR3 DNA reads TGCGCCAGCAGCTACGAACAGGGTACAGATACGCAGTATTTT.

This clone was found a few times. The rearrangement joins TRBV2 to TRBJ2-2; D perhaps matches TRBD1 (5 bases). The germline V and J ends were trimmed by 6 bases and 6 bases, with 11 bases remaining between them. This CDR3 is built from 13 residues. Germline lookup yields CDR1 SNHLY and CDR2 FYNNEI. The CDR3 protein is CASRGSGSGELFF. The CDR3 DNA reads TGTGCCAGCAGGGGTTCAGGGTCCGGGGAGCTGTTTTTT.

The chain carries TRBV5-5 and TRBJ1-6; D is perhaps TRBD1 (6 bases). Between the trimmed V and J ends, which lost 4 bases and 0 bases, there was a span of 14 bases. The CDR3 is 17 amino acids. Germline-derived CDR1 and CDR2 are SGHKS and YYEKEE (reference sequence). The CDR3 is CASSLGQPSSYNSPLHF. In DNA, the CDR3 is TGTGCCAGCAGCCTGGGACAACCAAGCTCCTATAATTCACCCCTCCACTTT. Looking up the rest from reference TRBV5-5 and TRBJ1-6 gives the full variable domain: DAGVTQSPTHLIKTRGQQVTLRCSPISGHKSVSWYQQVLGQGPQFIFQYYEKEERGRGNFPDRFSARQFPNYSSELNVNALLLGDSALYLCASSLGQPSSYNSPLHFGNGTRLTVT.

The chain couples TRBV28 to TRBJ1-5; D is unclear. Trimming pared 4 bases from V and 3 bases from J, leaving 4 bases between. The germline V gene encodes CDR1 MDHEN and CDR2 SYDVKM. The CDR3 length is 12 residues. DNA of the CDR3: TGTGCCAGCAGTTACTTCAATCAGCCCCAGCATTTT. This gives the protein CASSYFNQPQHF.

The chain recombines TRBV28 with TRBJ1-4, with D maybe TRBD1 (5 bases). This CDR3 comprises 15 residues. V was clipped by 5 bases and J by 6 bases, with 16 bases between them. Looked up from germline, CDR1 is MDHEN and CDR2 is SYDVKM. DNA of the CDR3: TGTGCCAGCAGTCCCGGGCCGGGCAGGGATGAAAAACTGTTTTTT. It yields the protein CASSPGPGRDEKLFF. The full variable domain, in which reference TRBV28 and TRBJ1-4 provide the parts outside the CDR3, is DVKVTQSSRYLVKRTGEKVFLECVQDMDHENMFWYRQDPGLGLRLIYFSYDVKMKEKGDIPEGYSVSREKKERFSLILESASTNQTSMYLCASSPGPGRDEKLFFGSGTQLSVL.

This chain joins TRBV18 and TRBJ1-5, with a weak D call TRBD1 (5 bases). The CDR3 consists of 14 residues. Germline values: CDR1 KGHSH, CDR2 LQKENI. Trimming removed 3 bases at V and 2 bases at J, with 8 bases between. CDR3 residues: CASSPGGRNQPQHF. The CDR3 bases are TGTGCCAGCTCACCCGGGGGACGCAATCAGCCCCAGCATTTT.

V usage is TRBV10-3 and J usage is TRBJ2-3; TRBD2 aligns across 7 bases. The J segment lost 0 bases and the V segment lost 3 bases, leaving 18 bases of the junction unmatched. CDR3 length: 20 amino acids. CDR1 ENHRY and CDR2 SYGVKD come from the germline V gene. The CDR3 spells CAISDGRRASGLTSTDTQYF. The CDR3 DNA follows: TGTGCCATCAGTGATGGCAGGAGGGCTAGCGGCTTAACTAGCACAGATACGCAGTATTTT.

The CDR3 region is CASSQTSQLGTDTQYF. The CDR3 nucleotides are TGCGCCAGCAGCCAGACGTCACAGCTTGGGACAGATACGCAGTATTTT. The chain recombines TRBV4-3 with TRBJ2-3, with no clear D. Between the trimmed V and J ends, which lost 3 bases and 3 bases, there was a span of 16 bases. CDR1 and CDR2 (germline): LGHNA, YSLEER. CDR3 length: 16 amino acids.

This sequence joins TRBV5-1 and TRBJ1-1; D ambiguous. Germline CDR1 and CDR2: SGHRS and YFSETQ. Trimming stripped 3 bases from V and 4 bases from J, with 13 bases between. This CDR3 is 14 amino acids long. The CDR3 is CASSSMGGPTEAFF. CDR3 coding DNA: TGCGCCAGCAGCTCCATGGGAGGACCCACTGAAGCTTTCTTT.